The following is a T cell receptor beta chain sequence with its context. This specimen comes from a study of blood T cell repertoires in COVID-19. V was clipped by 4 bases and J by 8 bases, with 14 bases between them. The CDR3 runs 14 residues. The germline V gene encodes CDR1 KGHDR and CDR2 SFDVKD. Participants, about 18 to 90 years old, spanned under 30 US areas. Some clones are missing from TCRdb's copy, which holds only in-frame ones; the method was immunoSEQ multiplex PCR. The profile shows 250,000 or so clones, around 90% of them singletons. The clonotype was recovered from a man aged 35 to 55 who had been exposed to COVID-19. The chain couples TRBV24-1 to TRBJ2-1; tentative D call: TRBD2 (5 bases). The sequenced material came from PBMCs or T cells enriched from blood (not recorded which). The CDR3 region is CATSDRTRIHEQFF. The CDR3 DNA sequence: TGTGCCACCAGTGACCGTACTAGGATCCATGAGCAGTTCTTC.